What follows are 21 T cell receptor beta chains derived from one specimen sequenced in a study of shared clonotypes between healthy human individuals. Some clones are missing from TCRdb's copy, which holds only in-frame ones; the method was immunoSEQ multiplex PCR. The sample contains about 960,000 clones, over 60% of which appear only once. The specimen was memory CD4+ T cells sorted from blood. Subset meaning: CD45RA-negative fraction. These receptors all come from a man between 18 and 35 years old in good health.

V usage is TRBV5-6 and J usage is TRBJ2-3; D may be TRBD2 (5 bases). This CDR3 is built from 13 residues. Trimming removed 4 bases from V and 4 bases from J, with 10 bases in between. Germline CDR1 SGHDT, CDR2 YYEEEE. The CDR3 DNA follows: TGTGCCAGCAGCCGTTTCGGGGCAGATACGCAGTATTTT. As protein: CASSRFGADTQYF.

The table lists this clone with a few counts. J is TRBJ1-2 and V is TRBV15; D may be TRBD1 (6 bases). Germline V CDR1 and CDR2: LNHNV, YYDKDF (reference sequence). The CDR3 covers 15 residues. The V gene lost 4 bases and the J gene lost 8 bases, with 20 bases spanning the gap. CDR3 bases: TGTGCCACCAGCAAGGGTCCGGGGGGCAGTCGCGGCTACACCTTC. Its translation is CATSKGPGGSRGYTF.

V gene TRBV2 combines with J gene TRBJ2-3, with 8 bases fitting TRBD2. From germline, CDR1 is SNHLY and CDR2 FYNNEI. Losses at the gene ends were 7 bases for V and 4 bases for J; bases not matched to a gene: 7. This CDR3 spans 14 amino acids. CDR3 sequence: CASMGTSRSDTQYF. CDR3 in DNA: TGTGCCAGCATGGGGACTAGTCGGTCAGATACGCAGTATTTT.

The chain uses TRBV5-1 and TRBJ1-1, with D possibly TRBD1 on 6 matching bases. The CDR3 runs to 16 residues. Germline CDR1 is SGHRS and CDR2 is YFSETQ. The germline V and J ends were trimmed by 4 bases and 5 bases, with 21 bases remaining between them. CDR3 bases: TGCGCCAGCAGCGCTATGGCGGGGGGGCGCGGGACTGAAGCTTTCTTT. It encodes CASSAMAGGRGTEAFF. Looking up the rest from reference TRBV5-1 and TRBJ1-1 gives the full variable domain: KAGVTQTPRYLIKTRGQQVTLSCSPISGHRSVSWYQQTPGQGLQFLFEYFSETQRNKGNFPGRFSGRQFSNSRSEMNVSTLELGDSALYLCASSAMAGGRGTEAFFGQGTRLTVV.

The chain uses TRBV6-6 and TRBJ2-7; no reliable D call. The V end lost 0 bases, the J end lost 2 bases, and 11 bases lay between the germline ends. The CDR3 is 15 residues long. Germline V gene lookup returns CDR1 MNHNY and CDR2 SVGAGI (reference sequence). The chain's CDR3 is CASSYSRDVTYEQYF. DNA of the CDR3: TGTGCCAGCAGTTACTCTCGTGACGTAACCTACGAGCAGTACTTC.

The V gene is TRBV9, the J gene TRBJ2-3; perhaps TRBD1 as D (5 bases). Deletions cut 0 bases from V and 6 bases from J, with 11 bases between. Per germline, CDR1 SGDLS and CDR2 YYNGEE. This CDR3 is built from 14 residues. CDR3 nucleotide sequence: TGTGCCAGCAGCGTAGAAGGGGTTTACGATACGCAGTATTTT. Its protein product is CASSVEGVYDTQYF.

The chain employs TRBV4-1 and TRBJ2-7; TRBD1 aligns across 11 bases. The V gene end was trimmed by 3 bases and the J gene end by 1 base; junction bases not matched to a gene: 5. Germline V gene data show CDR1 as MGHRA and CDR2 as YSYEKL. The CDR3 spans 16 residues. The CDR3, as DNA: TGCGCCAGCAGCCAGGGGACAGGGGGAACGTCCTACGAGCAGTACTTC. Its protein product is CASSQGTGGTSYEQYF.

This clone has only one observation. The J gene is TRBJ1-1, the V gene TRBV29-1; 10 nucleotides align to TRBD1. The length of the CDR3 is 14 residues. After removal of 4 bases from V and 4 bases from J, the junction contained 6 bases not matched to a gene. Germline CDR1 and CDR2: SQVTM and ANQGSEA. CDR3 bases: TGCAGCGTTGTGCGACAGGGGGCGCCCACTGAAGCTTTCTTT. Protein sequence: CSVVRQGAPTEAFF.

V and J are TRBV29-1 and TRBJ2-2; 9 bases are a match to TRBD1. V dropped 6 bases and J dropped 10; count of bases not matched to a gene: 12. CDR3 size: 14 residues. CDR1 is SQVTM and CDR2 is ANQGSEA in the germline V gene. DNA for the CDR3: TGCAGCGTAGGGACAGGGCCGCAATCCACGGAGCTGTTTTTT. Its protein is CSVGTGPQSTELFF.

This chain links TRBV19 with TRBJ2-5, with 11 bases that match TRBD2. There are 15 residues in the CDR3. CDR1 is LNHDA and CDR2 is SQIVND in the germline V gene (reference sequence). The V gene end was trimmed by 7 bases and the J gene end by 4 bases; junction bases not matched to a gene: 8. This chain's CDR3 is CASTYGLAGGETQYF. CDR3 DNA: TGTGCCAGTACCTACGGCCTAGCGGGGGGAGAGACCCAGTACTTC.

This chain links TRBV5-1 with TRBJ2-7; D possibly corresponds to TRBD2 (6 bases). The germline CDR1 and CDR2 sequences are SGHRS and YFSETQ. This CDR3 contains 13 residues. The ends were cut back, 5 bases at V and 6 bases at J, with 15 bases in the middle. The CDR3 loop reads CASRRDLNGEQYF. The CDR3 DNA reads TGCGCCAGCAGGCGGGACTTGAATGGCGAGCAGTACTTC.

This chain connects TRBV19 to TRBJ1-5, with 11 bases identical to TRBD1. CDR1 is LNHDA, CDR2 SQIVND, per germline (reference sequence). V was pared by 6 bases and J by 5 bases, with 3 bases of the junction left unmatched. The CDR3 consists of 14 residues. The CDR3 loop is CASSGQGAYQPQHF. CDR3 bases: TGTGCCAGTAGCGGACAGGGGGCCTATCAGCCCCAGCATTTT.

About this clone: Other nucleotide sequences from this sample produce the same CDR3. The chain joins TRBV2 to TRBJ2-2; D not certain. Trimming removed 2 bases from V and 3 bases from J, with 7 bases in between. This CDR3 region has 14 residues. Germline values: CDR1 SNHLY, CDR2 FYNNEI. The CDR3 reads CASSELGYTGELFF. In DNA form, the CDR3 reads TGTGCCAGCAGTGAATTGGGGTACACCGGGGAGCTGTTTTTT.

This chain joins TRBV18 and TRBJ1-2, with 7 bases aligning to TRBD1. The germline CDR1 and CDR2 sequences are KGHSH and LQKENI. The CDR3 consists of 16 residues. After removal of 5 bases from V and 3 bases from J, the junction contained 12 bases not matched to a gene. CDR3 amino acids: CASSTGQIPLDYGYTF. Written as DNA, the CDR3 is TGTGCCAGCTCAACGGGACAGATACCCCTTGACTATGGCTACACCTTC.

The rearrangement links TRBV21-1 to TRBJ2-7; TRBD2 was called by the table and not checked on the DNA. TRBV21-1 is a pseudogene. The CDR3 is made up of 12 amino acids. As DNA, the CDR3 is TGTGCCAGCACGGAGGCCGCCTACGAGCAGTACTTC. It encodes CASTEAAYEQYF.

V gene TRBV6-1 combines with J gene TRBJ1-2; no clear D gene. Germline V gene lookup returns CDR1 MNHNS and CDR2 SASEGT. The CDR3 has 13 amino acids. The V gene lost 10 bases and the J gene lost 5 bases, with 17 bases spanning the gap. The CDR3 DNA is TGTGCCACCCTCCCCTTTCCTCGATATGGCTACACCTTC. Its protein product is CATLPFPRYGYTF.

The genes are TRBV9 and TRBJ1-2, with 9 nucleotides matching TRBD1. This CDR3 spans 15 amino acids. Germline values: CDR1 SGDLS, CDR2 YYNGEE. After removal of 0 bases from V and 4 bases from J, the junction contained 4 bases not matched to a gene. CDR3 in amino acids: CASSVGQGETYGYTF. The CDR3 bases are TGTGCCAGCAGCGTAGGACAGGGGGAGACCTATGGCTACACCTTC. The full variable domain, completed using reference TRBV9 and TRBJ1-2, is DSGVTQTPKHLITATGQRVTLRCSPRSGDLSVYWYQQSLDQGLQFLIQYYNGEERAKGNILERFSAQQFPDLHSELNLSSLELGDSALYFCASSVGQGETYGYTFGSGTRLTVV.

This clone was observed a single time. This chain joins TRBV5-1 and TRBJ2-3, with a weak D call TRBD1 (6 bases). This CDR3 has 14 residues. V was trimmed by 2 bases and J by 6 bases, leaving 13 bases between them. Germline CDR1 SGHRS, CDR2 YFSETQ. This chain's CDR3 is CASSFGQQRDTQYF. The DNA for the CDR3 is TGCGCCAGCAGCTTCGGACAGCAGCGGGATACGCAGTATTTT.

This clone was picked up one time. V gene TRBV29-1 combines with J gene TRBJ1-1; D is ambiguous. Germline V CDR1 and CDR2: SQVTM, ANQGSEA. CDR3 length: 12 residues. The ends were cut back, 4 bases at V and 1 base at J, with 7 bases in the middle. This chain's CDR3 is CSVVGWNTEAFF. DNA for the CDR3: TGCAGCGTTGTAGGGTGGAACACTGAAGCTTTCTTT. Full variable domain (remainder filled in from reference TRBV29-1 and TRBJ1-1): SAVISQKPSRDICQRGTSLTIQCQVDSQVTMMFWYRQQPGQSLTLIATANQGSEATYESGFVIDKFPISRPNLTFSTLTVSNMSPEDSSIYLCSVVGWNTEAFFGQGTRLTVV.

The sample holds one count of this clone. V is TRBV7-9 and J is TRBJ2-5; no reliable D call. Germline CDR1 and CDR2: SEHNR and FQNEAQ (reference sequence). The CDR3 is 16 amino acids. V was cut by 1 base and J by 4 bases, with 16 bases left in between. The CDR3 DNA reads TGTGCCAGCAGCTTAGGGTCGAAAGGCCCACGAGAGACCCAGTACTTC. Its translation is CASSLGSKGPRETQYF.

This chain joins TRBV5-1 and TRBJ2-7; D call uncertain. Trimming left V 0 bases short and J 0 bases short, with 7 bases between. The CDR3 contains 14 residues. CDR1 SGHRS and CDR2 YFSETQ come from the germline V gene. In DNA, the CDR3 is TGCGCCAGCAGCTTGGAGGTCACCTCCTACGAGCAGTACTTC. Protein product: CASSLEVTSYEQYF. Filled out from reference TRBV5-1 and TRBJ2-7, the complete variable domain reads KAGVTQTPRYLIKTRGQQVTLSCSPISGHRSVSWYQQTPGQGLQFLFEYFSETQRNKGNFPGRFSGRQFSNSRSEMNVSTLELGDSALYLCASSLEVTSYEQYFGPGTRLTVT.